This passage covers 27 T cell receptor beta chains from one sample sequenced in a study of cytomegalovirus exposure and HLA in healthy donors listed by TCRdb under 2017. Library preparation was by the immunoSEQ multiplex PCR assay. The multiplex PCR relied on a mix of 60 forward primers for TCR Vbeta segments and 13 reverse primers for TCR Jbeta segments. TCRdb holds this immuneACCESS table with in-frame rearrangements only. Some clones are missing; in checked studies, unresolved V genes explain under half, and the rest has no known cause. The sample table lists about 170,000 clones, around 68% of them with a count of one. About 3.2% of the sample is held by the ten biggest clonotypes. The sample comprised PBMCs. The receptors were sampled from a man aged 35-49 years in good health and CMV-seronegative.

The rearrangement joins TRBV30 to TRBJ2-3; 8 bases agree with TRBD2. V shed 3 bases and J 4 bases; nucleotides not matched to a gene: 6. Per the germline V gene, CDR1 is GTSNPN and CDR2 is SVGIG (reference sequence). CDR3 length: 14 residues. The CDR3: CAWRGVAGPDTQYF. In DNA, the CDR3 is TGTGCCTGGAGAGGGGTAGCGGGACCAGATACGCAGTATTTT. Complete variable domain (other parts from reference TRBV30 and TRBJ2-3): SQTIHQWPATLVQPVGSPLSLECTVEGTSNPNLYWYRQAAGRGLQLLFYSVGIGQISSEVPQNLSASRPQDRQFILSSKKLLLSDSGFYLCAWRGVAGPDTQYFGPGTRLTVL.

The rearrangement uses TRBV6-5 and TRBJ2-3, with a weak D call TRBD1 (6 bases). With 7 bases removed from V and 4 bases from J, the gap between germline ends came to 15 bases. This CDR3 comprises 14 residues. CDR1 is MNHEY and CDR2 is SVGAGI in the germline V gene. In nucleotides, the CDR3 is TGTGCCAGCACTCCCCCGGACAGACCAGATACGCAGTATTTT. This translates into CASTPPDRPDTQYF.

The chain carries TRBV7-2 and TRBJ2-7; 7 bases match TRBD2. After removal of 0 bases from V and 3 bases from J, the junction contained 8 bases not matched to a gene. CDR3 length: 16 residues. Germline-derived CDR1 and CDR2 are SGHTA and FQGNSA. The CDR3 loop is CASSLAGGSTGYEQYF. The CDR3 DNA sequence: TGTGCCAGCAGCTTAGCGGGGGGGAGCACTGGCTACGAGCAGTACTTC.

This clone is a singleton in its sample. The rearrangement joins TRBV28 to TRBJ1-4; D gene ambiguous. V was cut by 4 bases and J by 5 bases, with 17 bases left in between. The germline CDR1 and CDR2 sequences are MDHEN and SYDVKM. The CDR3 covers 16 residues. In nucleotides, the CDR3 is TGTGCCAGCAGTTCACTCTCGGCGGCGCCGAATGAAAAACTGTTTTTT. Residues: CASSSLSAAPNEKLFF.

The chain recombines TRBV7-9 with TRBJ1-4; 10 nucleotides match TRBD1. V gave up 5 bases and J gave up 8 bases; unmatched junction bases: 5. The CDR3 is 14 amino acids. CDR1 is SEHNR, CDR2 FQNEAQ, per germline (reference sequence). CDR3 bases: TGTGCCAGCAGCCAGGGACAGGGGTGGGAAAAACTGTTTTTT. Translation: CASSQGQGWEKLFF.

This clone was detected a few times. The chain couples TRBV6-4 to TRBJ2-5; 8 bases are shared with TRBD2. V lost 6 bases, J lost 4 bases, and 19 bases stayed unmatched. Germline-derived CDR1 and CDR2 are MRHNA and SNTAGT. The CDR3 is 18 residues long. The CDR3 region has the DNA TGTGCCAGCAGCCACCTAGCGGGCGCCAAGGCCGGTCGAGAGACCCAGTACTTC. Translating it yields CASSHLAGAKAGRETQYF.

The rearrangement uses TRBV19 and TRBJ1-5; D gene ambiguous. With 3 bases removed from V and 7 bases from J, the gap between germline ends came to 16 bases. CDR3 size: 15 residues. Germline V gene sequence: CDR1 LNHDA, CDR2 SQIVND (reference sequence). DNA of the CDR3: TGTGCCAGTAGTATTGGTGGGGAGGTGGGCCAGCCCCAGCATTTT. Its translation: CASSIGGEVGQPQHF.

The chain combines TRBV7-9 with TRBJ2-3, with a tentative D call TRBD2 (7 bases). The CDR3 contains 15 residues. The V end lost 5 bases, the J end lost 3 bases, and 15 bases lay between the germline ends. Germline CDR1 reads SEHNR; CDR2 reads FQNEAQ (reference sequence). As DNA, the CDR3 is TGTGCCAGCAGCCCACGGGGGGCGAGGACAGATACGCAGTATTTT. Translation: CASSPRGARTDTQYF.

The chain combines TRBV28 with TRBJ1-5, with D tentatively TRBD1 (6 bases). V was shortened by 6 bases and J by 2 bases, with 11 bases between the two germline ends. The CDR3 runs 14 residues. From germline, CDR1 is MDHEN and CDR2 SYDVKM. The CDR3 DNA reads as TGTGCCAGCAGCGGGAGGGGGGGCAATCAGCCCCAGCATTTT. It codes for CASSGRGGNQPQHF.

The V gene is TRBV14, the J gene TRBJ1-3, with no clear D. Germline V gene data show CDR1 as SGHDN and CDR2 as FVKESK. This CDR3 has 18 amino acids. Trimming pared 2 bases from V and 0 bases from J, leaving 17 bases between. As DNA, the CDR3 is TGTGCCAGCAGCCAAAAGAGAGCACCAAGACTCTCTGGAAACACCATATATTTT. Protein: CASSQKRAPRLSGNTIYF.

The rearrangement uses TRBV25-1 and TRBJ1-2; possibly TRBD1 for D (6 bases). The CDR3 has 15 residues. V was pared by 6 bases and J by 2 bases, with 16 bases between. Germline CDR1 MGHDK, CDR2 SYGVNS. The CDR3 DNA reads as TGTGCCAGCAGGGGCATTTTCAGGGGCAACTATGGCTACACCTTC. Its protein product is CASRGIFRGNYGYTF.

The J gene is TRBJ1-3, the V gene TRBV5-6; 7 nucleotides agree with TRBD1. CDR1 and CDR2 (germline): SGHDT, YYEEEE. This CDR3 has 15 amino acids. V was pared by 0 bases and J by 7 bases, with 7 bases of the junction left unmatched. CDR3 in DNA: TGTGCCAGCAGCTTGGCCTTAACAGGGGTTAACACCATATATTTT. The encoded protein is CASSLALTGVNTIYF.

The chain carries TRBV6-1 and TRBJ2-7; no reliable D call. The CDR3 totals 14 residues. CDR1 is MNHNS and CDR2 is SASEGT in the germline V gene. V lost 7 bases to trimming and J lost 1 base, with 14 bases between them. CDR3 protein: CASTGIRLSYEQYF. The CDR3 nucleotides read TGTGCCAGCACGGGTATACGGCTTTCCTACGAGCAGTACTTC.

This CDR3 reads CASSLARSRLTRAETQYF. The CDR3 nucleotides are TGCGCCAGCAGCTTGGCCCGCTCAAGACTAACACGGGCTGAGACCCAGTACTTC. The chain joins TRBV5-1 to TRBJ2-5; possibly TRBD2 for D (5 bases). Germline V CDR1 and CDR2: SGHRS, YFSETQ. Trimming left V 0 bases short and J 5 bases short, with 23 bases between. There are 18 residues in the CDR3.

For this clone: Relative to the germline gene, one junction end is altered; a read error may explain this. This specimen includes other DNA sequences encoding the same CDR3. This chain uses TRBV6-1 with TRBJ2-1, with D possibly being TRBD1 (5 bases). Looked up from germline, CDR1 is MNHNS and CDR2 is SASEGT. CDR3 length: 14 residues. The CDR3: CASNTGSSYNEQFF. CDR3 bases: TGCGCCAGCAACACAGGTAGCTCCTACAATGAGCAGTTCTTC.

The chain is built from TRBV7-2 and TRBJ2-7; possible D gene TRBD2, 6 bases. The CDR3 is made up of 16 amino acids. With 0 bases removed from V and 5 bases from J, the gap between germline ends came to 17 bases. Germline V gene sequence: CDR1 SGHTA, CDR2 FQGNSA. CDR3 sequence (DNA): TGTGCCAGCAGCTTAGCTGGGGGGAGCCCATATAACGAGCAGTACTTC. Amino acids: CASSLAGGSPYNEQYF. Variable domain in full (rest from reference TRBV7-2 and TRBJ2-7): GAGVSQSPSNKVTEKGKDVELRCDPISGHTALYWYRQSLGQGLEFLIYFQGNSAPDKSGLPSDRFSAERTGGSVSTLTIQRTQQEDSAVYLCASSLAGGSPYNEQYFGPGTRLTVT.

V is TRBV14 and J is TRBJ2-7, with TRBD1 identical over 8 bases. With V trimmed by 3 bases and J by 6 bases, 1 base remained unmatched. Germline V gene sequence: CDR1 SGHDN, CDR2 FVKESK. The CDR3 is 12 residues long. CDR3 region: CASSQTGVEQYF. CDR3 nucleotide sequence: TGTGCCAGCAGCCAGACAGGGGTCGAGCAGTACTTC.

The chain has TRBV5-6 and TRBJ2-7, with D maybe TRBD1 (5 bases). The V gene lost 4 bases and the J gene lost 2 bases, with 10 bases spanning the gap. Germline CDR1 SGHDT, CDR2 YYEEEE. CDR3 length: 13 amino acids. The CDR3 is CASSATVPYEQYF. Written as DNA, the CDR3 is TGTGCCAGCAGCGCGACAGTCCCCTACGAGCAGTACTTC.

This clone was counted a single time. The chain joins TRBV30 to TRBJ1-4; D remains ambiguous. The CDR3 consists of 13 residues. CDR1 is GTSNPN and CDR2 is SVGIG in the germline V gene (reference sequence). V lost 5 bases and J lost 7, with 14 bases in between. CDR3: CAWGTVVGEKLFF. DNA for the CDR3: TGTGCCTGGGGTACGGTGGTTGGTGAAAAACTGTTTTTT. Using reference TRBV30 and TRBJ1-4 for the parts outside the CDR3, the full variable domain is SQTIHQWPATLVQPVGSPLSLECTVEGTSNPNLYWYRQAAGRGLQLLFYSVGIGQISSEVPQNLSASRPQDRQFILSSKKLLLSDSGFYLCAWGTVVGEKLFFGSGTQLSVL.

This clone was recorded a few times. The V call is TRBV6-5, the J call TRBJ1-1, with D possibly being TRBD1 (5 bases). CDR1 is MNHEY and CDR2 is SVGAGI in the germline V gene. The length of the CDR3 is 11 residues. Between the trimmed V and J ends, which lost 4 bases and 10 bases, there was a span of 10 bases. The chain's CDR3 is CASSFQGTAFF. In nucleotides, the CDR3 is TGTGCCAGCAGTTTTCAGGGTACAGCTTTCTTT.

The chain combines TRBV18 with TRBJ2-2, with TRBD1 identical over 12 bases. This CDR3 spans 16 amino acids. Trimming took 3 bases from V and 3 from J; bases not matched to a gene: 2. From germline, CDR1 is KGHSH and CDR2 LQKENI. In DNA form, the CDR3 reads TGTGCCAGCTCACCGGGACAGGGGGCCGACACCGGGGAGCTGTTTTTT. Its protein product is CASSPGQGADTGELFF.

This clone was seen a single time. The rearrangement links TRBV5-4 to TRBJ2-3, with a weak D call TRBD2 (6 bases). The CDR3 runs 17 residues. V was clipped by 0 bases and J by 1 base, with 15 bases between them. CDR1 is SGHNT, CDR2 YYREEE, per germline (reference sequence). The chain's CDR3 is CASSLGPPGVRTDTQYF. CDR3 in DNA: TGTGCCAGCAGCTTGGGTCCCCCGGGGGTCCGCACAGATACGCAGTATTTT.

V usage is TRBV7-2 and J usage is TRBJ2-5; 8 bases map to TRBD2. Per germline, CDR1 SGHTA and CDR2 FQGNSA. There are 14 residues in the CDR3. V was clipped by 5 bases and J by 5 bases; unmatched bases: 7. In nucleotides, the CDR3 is TGTGCCAGCAGCCGGGGGGGGGCCGGGGAGACCCAGTACTTC. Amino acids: CASSRGGAGETQYF. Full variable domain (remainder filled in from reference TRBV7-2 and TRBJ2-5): GAGVSQSPSNKVTEKGKDVELRCDPISGHTALYWYRQSLGQGLEFLIYFQGNSAPDKSGLPSDRFSAERTGGSVSTLTIQRTQQEDSAVYLCASSRGGAGETQYFGPGTRLLVL.

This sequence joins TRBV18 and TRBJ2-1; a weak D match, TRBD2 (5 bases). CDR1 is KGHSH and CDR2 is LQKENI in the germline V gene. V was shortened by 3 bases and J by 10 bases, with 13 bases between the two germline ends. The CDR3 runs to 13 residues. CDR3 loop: CASSPGPPGEQFF. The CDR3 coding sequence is TGTGCCAGCTCACCGGGCCCGCCGGGGGAGCAGTTCTTC.

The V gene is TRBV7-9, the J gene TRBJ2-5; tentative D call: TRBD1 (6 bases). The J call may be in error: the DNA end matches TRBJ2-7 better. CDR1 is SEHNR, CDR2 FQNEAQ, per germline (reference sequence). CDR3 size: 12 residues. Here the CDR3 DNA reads TGTGCCAGCAGCAGGACAGAAAACGAGCAGTACTTC. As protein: CASSRTENEQYF.

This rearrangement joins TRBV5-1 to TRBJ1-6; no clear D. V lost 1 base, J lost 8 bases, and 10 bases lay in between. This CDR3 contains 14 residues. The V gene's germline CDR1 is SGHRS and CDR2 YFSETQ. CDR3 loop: CASSLSRSDSPLHF. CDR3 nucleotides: TGCGCCAGCAGCTTGTCACGGTCGGATTCACCCCTCCACTTT.

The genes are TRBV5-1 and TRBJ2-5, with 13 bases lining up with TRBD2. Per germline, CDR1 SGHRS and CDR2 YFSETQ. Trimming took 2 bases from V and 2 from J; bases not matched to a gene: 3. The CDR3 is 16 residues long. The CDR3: CASSLRLAGGQETQYF. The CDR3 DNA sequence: TGCGCCAGCAGCTTACGACTAGCGGGGGGACAAGAGACCCAGTACTTC.